The source of this TCR beta chain is a study of blood T cell repertoires in COVID-19. Study-level background: COVID-19 samples collected from the United States, Italy and Spain covered acute and convalescent phases. Nucleic acid was either cDNA or gDNA, and it came from T cells, B-cell-depleted T cells, or PBMCs.

As originally analysed: Using reference gene primer amplification, nucleated cell counts were estimated. The repertoire was sequenced with immunoSEQ multiplex PCR; TCRdb's copy has only in-frame clones and lacks some. V, J and clone size reflect that table, while D and trimming were determined from the DNA. The sample yields fewer than 250,000 clones, approximately 91% seen once. The TCR sequence derives from a man between 35 and 55 years old with acute or convalescent COVID-19. The sample taken for sequencing was peripheral blood.

The CDR3 sequence: CASSTQGQETQYF. The CDR3 region has the DNA TGTGCCAGCTCAACCCAGGGACAAGAGACCCAGTACTTC. The genes are TRBV18 and TRBJ2-5; the D gene is possibly TRBD1 (5 bases). Trimming shortened V by 5 bases and J by 2 bases, and 9 bases separated the two germline ends. Germline V gives CDR1 KGHSH, CDR2 LQKENI. The CDR3 is 13 residues long.